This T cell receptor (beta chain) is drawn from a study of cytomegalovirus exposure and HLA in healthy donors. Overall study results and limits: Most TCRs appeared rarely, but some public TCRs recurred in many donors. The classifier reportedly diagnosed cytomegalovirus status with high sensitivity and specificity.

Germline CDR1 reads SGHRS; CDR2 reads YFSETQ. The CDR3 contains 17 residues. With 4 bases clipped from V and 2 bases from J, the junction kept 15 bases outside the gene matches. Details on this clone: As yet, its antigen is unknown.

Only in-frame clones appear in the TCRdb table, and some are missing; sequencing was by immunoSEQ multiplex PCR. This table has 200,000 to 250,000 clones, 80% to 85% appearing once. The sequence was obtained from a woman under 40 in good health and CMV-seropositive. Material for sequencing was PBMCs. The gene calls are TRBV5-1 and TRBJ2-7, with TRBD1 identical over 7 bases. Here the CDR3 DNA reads TGCGCCAGCAGCCCGACGGTAGGACAGGCAACGACCTACGAGCAGTACTTC. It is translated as CASSPTVGQATTYEQYF.